This TCR beta chain was identified in a study of blood T cell repertoires in COVID-19. Study-wide context: The cDNA or gDNA used as material had been derived from T cells, B-cell-depleted T cells, or PBMCs.

The CDR3 has 11 residues. The V end lost 7 bases, the J end lost 7 bases, and 8 bases lay between the germline ends. Germline loops: CDR1 SEHNR, CDR2 FQNEAQ (reference sequence). Cohort 3 donors were reported recovered after two negative PCRs, clearance, or symptom resolution. Profiled with immunoSEQ multiplex PCR; TCRdb holds only in-frame clones, not every one. Among about 350,000 clones listed, over 75% were seen once. The source of this sequence is a woman in her twenties or thirties who had recovered from COVID-19. The chain carries TRBV7-9 and TRBJ2-1; maybe TRBD1 (5 bases). The sample was PBMCs or T cells enriched from blood (not recorded which). As DNA, the CDR3 is TGTGCCAGCAAAAGGGGAAATGAGCAGTTCTTC. Translated, it gives CASKRGNEQFF.